The T cell receptor (beta chain) under discussion was sequenced for a study of T cells in Graves' hyperthyroidism and ophthalmopathy. Germline CDR1 is MNHNS and CDR2 is SASEGT. Unmatched junction bases numbered 8, after V lost 10 bases and J lost 4 bases. The CDR3 has 14 residues. Using RNA transcripts as the source, TCR beta CDR3 regions were amplified. With the HTBI primer set, the TCR CDR3 went through a first round of RT-PCR. TCRdb itself ran the multiplex PCR reads through MiXCR, one entry per CDR3 protein. Of 250,000 to 300,000 distinct CDR3 sequences listed, roughly an eighth were seen once; the top ten hold approximately 7.9%.

The V and J genes are TRBV6-1 and TRBJ2-1; the match to TRBD1 covers 9 bases. This TCR derives from a woman aged 40 to 50 with Graves' hyperthyroidism. The sequencing input was blood. In DNA, the CDR3 is TGTGCCACCATGGACAGGGGTACTTACAATGAGCAGTTCTTC. Encoded protein: CATMDRGTYNEQFF.